The 13 T cell receptor beta chains below were found in one sample sequenced in a study of blood T cell repertoires in COVID-19. Repertoires were generated with immunoSEQ multiplex PCR, while TCRdb's copy carries only in-frame clones and drops some. The repertoire includes roughly 100,000 clones, approximately 82% of them detected once, and about 9.4% sits in the top ten. The sequenced material came from peripheral blood. Receptors were obtained from a man in his sixties or seventies with acute or convalescent COVID-19.

This rearrangement joins TRBV7-9 to TRBJ2-7; D possibly corresponds to TRBD1 (6 bases). This CDR3 region has 16 residues. Trimming removed 5 bases from V and 0 bases from J, with 17 bases in between. Per germline, CDR1 SEHNR and CDR2 FQNEAQ (reference sequence). In DNA form, the CDR3 reads TGTGCCAGCAGCCGACCAGGGGTGGAAAGCTCCTACGAGCAGTACTTC. Its protein product is CASSRPGVESSYEQYF.

V gene TRBV7-2 combines with J gene TRBJ1-4, with 7 bases fitting TRBD1. The length of the CDR3 is 13 residues. The V segment lost 5 bases and the J segment 6 bases; nucleotides outside the gene matches: 3. Looked up from germline, CDR1 is SGHTA and CDR2 is FQGNSA. The CDR3 spells CASSRGQDEKLFF. CDR3 DNA: TGTGCCAGCAGCCGAGGACAGGATGAAAAACTGTTTTTT.

The rearrangement joins TRBV7-9 to TRBJ2-3; tentatively, D is TRBD1 (6 bases). CDR3 size: 15 residues. With 5 bases removed from V and 0 bases from J, the gap between germline ends came to 12 bases. In germline, CDR1 is SEHNR, CDR2 FQNEAQ (reference sequence). The CDR3 reads CASSLTGTSTDTQYF. The DNA of the CDR3 is TGTGCCAGCAGCCTGACAGGTACAAGCACAGATACGCAGTATTTT.

The rearrangement joins TRBV19 to TRBJ1-5, with TRBD1 matching over 9 bases. The V gene end was trimmed by 5 bases and the J gene end by 0 bases; junction bases not matched to a gene: 5. This CDR3 comprises 16 residues. Germline-derived CDR1 and CDR2 are LNHDA and SQIVND (reference sequence). CDR3: CASSLGQGNSNQPQHF. In nucleotides, the CDR3 is TGTGCCAGTAGTCTGGGACAGGGCAATAGCAATCAGCCCCAGCATTTT.

This clone was found once. The chain links TRBV11-3 to TRBJ1-5; 12 positions match TRBD1. Germline assignment: CDR1 SGHNT and CDR2 YENEEA. The CDR3 is 18 residues long. Trimming removed 5 bases from V and 2 bases from J; junction bases left unmatched: 10. The CDR3 DNA sequence: TGTGCCAGCAGCCTAGGGACAGGGGGCATTTCAGGCAATCAGCCCCAGCATTTT. Amino acids: CASSLGTGGISGNQPQHF.

V usage is TRBV28 and J usage is TRBJ1-5, with unresolved D. V lost 2 bases and J lost 4, with 6 bases in between. Per the germline V gene, CDR1 is MDHEN and CDR2 is SYDVKM. CDR3 length equals 13 residues. The CDR3 spells CASSLQINQPQHF. The CDR3 nucleotides read TGTGCCAGCAGTTTACAGATTAATCAGCCCCAGCATTTT.

The chain has TRBV15 and TRBJ2-7, with 9 bases fitting TRBD2. V was pared by 3 bases and J by 3 bases, with 6 bases of the junction left unmatched. The CDR3 length is 15 residues. CDR1 and CDR2 from the germline V gene are LNHNV and YYDKDF (reference sequence). This CDR3 reads CATSSLASGDYEQYF. The DNA of the CDR3 is TGTGCCACCAGCAGTCTTGCTAGCGGGGACTACGAGCAGTACTTC.

J is TRBJ1-6 and V is TRBV11-2; D uncertain. The germline V gene has CDR1 SGHAT and CDR2 FQNNGV. Trimming shortened V by 3 bases and J by 5 bases, and 8 bases separated the two germline ends. The CDR3 is 14 residues long. CDR3 residues: CASSLRVNNSPLHF. CDR3 nucleotides: TGTGCCAGCAGCTTGCGTGTAAATAATTCACCCCTCCACTTT.

This chain connects TRBV7-3 to TRBJ2-1; 8 bases are shared with TRBD2. The germline V gene encodes CDR1 SGHTA and CDR2 FQGTGA. The CDR3 is 13 residues long. V lost 3 bases and J lost 10; bases outside the gene matches: 5. CDR3 protein: CASSFGLAGEQFF. In DNA, the CDR3 is TGTGCCAGCAGCTTCGGACTAGCAGGCGAGCAGTTCTTC.

The rearrangement joins TRBV19 to TRBJ1-1; D gene unclear. With 3 bases removed from V and 2 bases from J, the gap between germline ends came to 10 bases. This CDR3 comprises 14 residues. The V gene's germline CDR1 is LNHDA and CDR2 SQIVND (reference sequence). CDR3 bases: TGTGCCAGTAGTATCTCTGCAGTAAACACTGAAGCTTTCTTT. As protein: CASSISAVNTEAFF.

In DNA form, the CDR3 reads TGTGCCAGCAGCTTAAGGAGGGGACTAGGTGAAAAACTGTTTTTT. Protein sequence: CASSLRRGLGEKLFF. The V and J genes are TRBV7-9 and TRBJ1-4; the D gene is possibly TRBD1 (5 bases). The CDR3 is 15 residues long. V was shortened by 2 bases and J by 7 bases, with 14 bases between the two germline ends. Germline loops: CDR1 SEHNR, CDR2 FQNEAQ (reference sequence).

This clone was seen only once. The rearrangement joins TRBV3-1 (or the pseudogene TRBV3-2) to TRBJ2-4; D is unresolved. V was trimmed by 3 bases and J by 7 bases, leaving 4 bases between them. The CDR3 spans 11 residues. Germline V gene sequence: CDR1 LGHDT, CDR2 YNNKEL (reference sequence). The DNA of the CDR3 is TGTGCCAGCAGCCATCTCAACATTCAGTACTTC. Amino acid sequence: CASSHLNIQYF.

The chain recombines TRBV18 with TRBJ1-2; D possibly corresponds to TRBD1 (6 bases). The CDR3 runs to 15 residues. Germline-derived CDR1 and CDR2 are KGHSH and LQKENI. Trimming took 0 bases from V and 7 from J, leaving 15 bases between them. CDR3 in DNA: TGTGCCAGCTCACCACCCGGCAGGGGTGTCGGTGGCTACACCTTC. Its translation: CASSPPGRGVGGYTF. The variable domain in full, completed from reference TRBV18 and TRBJ1-2, reads NAGVMQNPRHLVRRRGQEARLRCSPMKGHSHVYWYRQLPEEGLKFMVYLQKENIIDESGMPKERFSAEFPKEGPSILRIQQVVRGDSAAYFCASSPPGRGVGGYTFGSGTRLTVV.